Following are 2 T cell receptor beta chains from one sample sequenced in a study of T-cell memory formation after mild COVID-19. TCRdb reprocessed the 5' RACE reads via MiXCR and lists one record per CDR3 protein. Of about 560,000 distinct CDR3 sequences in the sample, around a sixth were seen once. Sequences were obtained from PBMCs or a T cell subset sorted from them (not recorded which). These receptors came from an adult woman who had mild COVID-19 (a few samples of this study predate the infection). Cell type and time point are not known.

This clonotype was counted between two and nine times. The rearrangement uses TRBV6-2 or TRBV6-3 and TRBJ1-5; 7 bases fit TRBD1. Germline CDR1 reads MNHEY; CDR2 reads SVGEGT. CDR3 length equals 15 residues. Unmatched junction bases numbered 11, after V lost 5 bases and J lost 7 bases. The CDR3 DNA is TGTGCCAGCAGTGACGCGGGACAGACCCTCCAGCCCCAGCATTTT. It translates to CASSDAGQTLQPQHF.

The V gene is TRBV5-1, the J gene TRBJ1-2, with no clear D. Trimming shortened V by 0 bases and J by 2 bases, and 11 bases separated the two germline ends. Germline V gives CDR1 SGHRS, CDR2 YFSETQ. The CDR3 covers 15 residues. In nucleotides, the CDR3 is TGCGCCAGCAGCTTGGACCAAAATGGCAACTATGGCTACACCTTC. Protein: CASSLDQNGNYGYTF.